Listed here are 16 T cell receptor beta chains from one sample, sequenced in a study of Ad26.COV2.S vaccination and SARS-CoV-2 variants. The protocol was immunoSEQ multiplex PCR, while the TCRdb copy is restricted to in-frame clones and leaves out a portion. The profile shows roughly 150,000 clones, just over 85% of them singletons. This specimen was peripheral blood, taken after recovery from COVID-19. Receptors were obtained from a human donor who had recovered from COVID-19.

The chain links TRBV15 to TRBJ1-6; D is possibly TRBD1 (5 bases). CDR3 size: 15 residues. Looked up from germline, CDR1 is LNHNV and CDR2 is YYDKDF (reference sequence). Trimming stripped 0 bases from V and 9 bases from J, with 12 bases between. CDR3 in amino acids: CATSREDEGSSPLHF. CDR3 bases: TGTGCCACCAGCAGAGAAGATGAGGGGAGTTCACCCCTCCACTTT. The complete variable domain, with remaining parts taken from reference TRBV15 and TRBJ1-6, reads DAMVIQNPRYQVTQFGKPVTLSCSQTLNHNVMYWYQQKSSQAPKLLFHYYDKDFNNEADTPDNFQSRRPNTSFCFLDIRSPGLGDTAMYLCATSREDEGSSPLHFGNGTRLTVT.

The chain uses TRBV7-9 and TRBJ1-5, with D unresolved. CDR1 is SEHNR, CDR2 FQNEAQ, per germline (reference sequence). This CDR3 region has 17 residues. Trimming left V 1 base short and J 0 bases short, with 13 bases between. CDR3 DNA: TGTGCCAGCAGCTTAGGTTTCGGGGAGATTAGCAATCAGCCCCAGCATTTT. Residues: CASSLGFGEISNQPQHF.

The J gene is TRBJ2-1, the V gene TRBV27; perhaps TRBD1 as D (6 bases). The CDR3 sequence is 15 residues long. The V end lost 3 bases, the J end lost 7 bases, and 16 bases lay between the germline ends. Germline V gene sequence: CDR1 MNHEY, CDR2 SMNVEV (reference sequence). The CDR3 loop is CASSFDRLRVNEQFF. CDR3 sequence (DNA): TGTGCCAGCAGTTTTGACAGGTTGCGCGTTAATGAGCAGTTCTTC.

Here the CDR3 reads CASSKGSSGDIQYF. The CDR3 region has the DNA TGTGCCAGCAGCAAAGGGTCTTCCGGGGACATTCAGTACTTC. The V gene is TRBV3-1 (or the pseudogene TRBV3-2), the J gene TRBJ2-4, with a weak D call TRBD2 (5 bases). The CDR3 sequence is 14 residues long. Germline CDR1 and CDR2: LGHDT and YNNKEL (reference sequence). The V and J ends lost 5 bases and 8 bases respectively, with 16 bases between them.

The rearrangement uses TRBV6-6 and TRBJ1-1; D is uncertain. The CDR3 runs to 14 residues. Germline assignment: CDR1 MNHNY and CDR2 SVGAGI (reference sequence). Trimming took off 2 bases at V and 2 bases at J, with 9 bases between the two ends. CDR3 DNA sequence: TGTGCCAGCAGTTACGGATTGACAAACACTGAAGCTTTCTTT. Protein product: CASSYGLTNTEAFF.

This clone has at least ten counts. The chain uses TRBV3-1 (or the pseudogene TRBV3-2) and TRBJ2-1; possibly TRBD2 for D (7 bases). The ends were cut back, 4 bases at V and 10 bases at J, with 20 bases in the middle. Germline CDR1 and CDR2: LGHDT and YNNKEL (reference sequence). The CDR3 spans 15 residues. In DNA form, the CDR3 reads TGTGCCAGCAGCCCCTGGGACACTCTGGGGGGGGAGCAGTTCTTC. Its protein product is CASSPWDTLGGEQFF.

The chain joins TRBV2 to TRBJ2-5; D gene unclear. CDR1 and CDR2 from the germline V gene are SNHLY and FYNNEI. Trimming removed 4 bases from V and 4 bases from J, with 10 bases in between. This CDR3 has 13 residues. CDR3 in DNA: TGTGCCAGCAGTGCGTTTACGTCAGAGACCCAGTACTTC. This codes for CASSAFTSETQYF.

This clone was seen a handful of times. The V and J genes are TRBV29-1 and TRBJ2-1; tentatively, D is TRBD1 (7 bases). Germline lookup yields CDR1 SQVTM and CDR2 ANQGSEA. V was pared by 6 bases and J by 7 bases, with 19 bases between. The CDR3 runs 14 residues. The CDR3 DNA reads TGCAGCGTCGTGAGCTGGGCAGGGGGGAATGAGCAGTTCTTC. Its translation: CSVVSWAGGNEQFF.

CDR3 residues: CASSVGQGKNEKLFF. Here the CDR3 DNA reads TGTGCCAGCAGCGTCGGACAGGGAAAAAATGAAAAACTGTTTTTT. V and J are TRBV9 and TRBJ1-4; 8 nucleotides line up with TRBD1. Germline CDR1 and CDR2: SGDLS and YYNGEE. V trimming: 2 bases; J trimming: 5 bases; junction bases outside the gene matches: 5. The CDR3 is 15 amino acids.

The V gene is TRBV28, the J gene TRBJ1-4, with TRBD1 matching 7 bases. Per the germline V gene, CDR1 is MDHEN and CDR2 is SYDVKM. Trimming at V came to 3 bases and at J to 8 bases, leaving 12 bases not matched to a gene. This CDR3 region has 16 residues. The CDR3 here is CASSLAGGPGREKLFF. CDR3 coding DNA: TGTGCCAGCAGTTTGGCAGGGGGTCCCGGGAGGGAAAAACTGTTTTTT.

This chain joins TRBV5-1 and TRBJ1-2; no clear D. The CDR3 sequence is 13 residues long. CDR1 SGHRS and CDR2 YFSETQ come from the germline V gene. V was shortened by 3 bases and J by 4 bases, with 10 bases between the two germline ends. CDR3 sequence reads: CASSSGILYGYTF. Here the CDR3 DNA reads TGCGCCAGCAGCTCCGGGATCCTCTATGGCTACACCTTC.

This clone was recorded a few times. The chain recombines TRBV4-1 with TRBJ2-7; the match to TRBD1 covers 9 bases. The germline V gene encodes CDR1 MGHRA and CDR2 YSYEKL. The CDR3 length is 15 residues. Trimming at V came to 3 bases and at J to 5 bases, leaving 8 bases not matched to a gene. CDR3 in amino acids: CASSQLGTGSHEQYF. The CDR3 nucleotides are TGCGCCAGCAGCCAGTTAGGGACAGGGTCCCACGAGCAGTACTTC.

The chain uses TRBV7-9 and TRBJ2-3; 12 bases fit TRBD2. V trimming: 3 bases; J trimming: 3 bases; junction bases outside the gene matches: 1. The CDR3 spans 15 residues. CDR1 and CDR2 from the germline V gene are SEHNR and FQNEAQ (reference sequence). The CDR3 here is CASSLTSGGTDTQYF. The CDR3 DNA reads TGTGCCAGCAGCTTGACTAGCGGGGGAACAGATACGCAGTATTTT.

The gene calls are TRBV7-2 and TRBJ2-3; D uncertain. The CDR3 runs to 14 residues. V gave up 2 bases and J gave up 1 base, with 7 bases separating them. From germline, CDR1 is SGHTA and CDR2 FQGNSA. This CDR3 is CASSLWSGTDTQYF. The CDR3 DNA follows: TGTGCCAGCAGCTTATGGTCTGGCACAGATACGCAGTATTTT.

In its sample, this clone was seen once. Other DNA sequences in this specimen translate into the identical CDR3. CDR3 in amino acids: CASSSRTEAFF. The CDR3 DNA is TGTGCCAGCAGTTCGCGCACTGAAGCTTTCTTT. J is TRBJ1-1 and V is TRBV27; no firm D call. Per germline, CDR1 MNHEY and CDR2 SMNVEV (reference sequence). Trimming shortened V by 4 bases and J by 4 bases, and 4 bases separated the two germline ends. The CDR3 consists of 11 residues.

The CDR3 coding sequence is TGTGCCAGCAGCCCAGGGGGGACCTACAATGAGCAGTTCTTC. The encoded protein is CASSPGGTYNEQFF. V gene TRBV6-5 combines with J gene TRBJ2-1; TRBD1 is a possible D gene (7 bases). This CDR3 spans 14 amino acids. The V end lost 6 bases, the J end lost 2 bases, and 11 bases lay between the germline ends. In germline, CDR1 is MNHEY, CDR2 SVGAGI.